This T cell receptor beta chain was sequenced for a study of blood T cell repertoires in COVID-19. Profiling relied on immunoSEQ multiplex PCR, and the TCRdb table lists in-frame clones only, not all of them. The table has around 49,000 clones, roughly four fifths seen once. A single count supports this clone. The CDR3 totals 14 residues. V was clipped by 8 bases and J by 7 bases; unmatched bases: 10. Looked up from germline, CDR1 is MDHEN and CDR2 is SYDVKM. The chain recombines TRBV28 with TRBJ2-2; 7 nucleotides match TRBD2. The sequence was obtained from a woman aged 60-75 years with acute or convalescent COVID-19. The sequencing sample was made of peripheral blood. CDR3 amino acids: CASGAITGGGELFF. As DNA, the CDR3 is TGTGCCAGCGGCGCCATTACGGGAGGCGGGGAGCTGTTTTTT. The full variable domain, completed using reference TRBV28 and TRBJ2-2, is DVKVTQSSRYLVKRTGEKVFLECVQDMDHENMFWYRQDPGLGLRLIYFSYDVKMKEKGDIPEGYSVSREKKERFSLILESASTNQTSMYLCASGAITGGGELFFGEGSRLTVL.